A selection of T cell receptor beta chains follows, all from one sample in a study of blood T cell repertoires in COVID-19. The table came from immunoSEQ multiplex PCR; TCRdb's copy has only in-frame clones and leaves some out. The sample gives under 150,000 clones, roughly 91% of which show up once; less than 2% is in the top ten. The sequenced sample consisted of peripheral blood. All receptors come from a human donor in a cohort sampled during active COVID-19. CDR3s include the opening cysteine and the closing phenylalanine or tryptophan. The D gene is left open where the match is weak. Size values are once, few and many counts, or a class for expanded clones, and some rows have none.

j_gene,abundance,v_gene,d_gene,CDR3nt,CDR3aa
TRBJ2-3,NA,TRBV19,NA,TGTGCCAGTAGTATCCTAGTCACAGATACGCAGTATTTT,CASSILVTDTQYF
TRBJ2-7,NA,TRBV28,TRBD1,TGTGCCAGCAGGAGACAGGGGCCCGGGAGACACGAGCAGTACTTC,CASRRQGPGRHEQYF
TRBJ2-1,once,TRBV11-2,TRBD2,TGTGCCAGCAGACAAGCGCTAGCGGGAGGGAATGAGCAGTTCTTC,CASRQALAGGNEQFF
TRBJ2-1,NA,TRBV10-3,TRBD2,TGTGCCATCAGTGAGTCGGGAGGGACGCCCTACAATGAGCAGTTCTTC,CAISESGGTPYNEQFF
TRBJ2-2,NA,TRBV24-1,TRBD1,TGTGCCACCAGTGGTACTCAGGGGGCGGCCGGGGAGCTGTTTTTT,CATSGTQGAAGELFF
TRBJ1-1,few,TRBV2,NA,TGTGCCATGAAGGAGGTTGCTTTCTTT,CAMKEVAFF
TRBJ2-2,NA,TRBV4-1,NA,TGCGCCAGCAGCCAAGATACAGTTAGAGGGCGCACCGGGGAGCTGTTTTTT,CASSQDTVRGRTGELFF
TRBJ1-2,NA,TRBV18,TRBD1,TGTGCCAGCTCACCTCAAGGACAGGCCTATGGCTACACCTTC,CASSPQGQAYGYTF
TRBJ2-1,NA,TRBV11-2,NA,TGTGCCAGCAGCCAGGGGGCGGGAGGGTGGAATGAGCAGTTCTTC,CASSQGAGGWNEQFF
TRBJ2-5,NA,TRBV7-6,NA,TGTGCCAGCAGCCCTGGACACACAATTCAAGAGACCCAGTACTTC,CASSPGHTIQETQYF
TRBJ2-7,NA,TRBV3-1/TRBV3-2,NA,TGTGCCAGCAGCCAAGAGGGGGGAGGAGAGCAGTACTTC,CASSQEGGGEQYF
TRBJ2-7,NA,TRBV20-1,NA,TGCAGTGCTAGTCTAAGGACTACCTACGAGCAGTACTTC,CSASLRTTYEQYF
TRBJ1-4,once,TRBV10-3,NA,TGTGCCAGCCGGACAGTCACTAATGAAAAACTGTTTTTT,CASRTVTNEKLFF
TRBJ2-5,once,TRBV5-6,NA,TGTGCCAGCAGTCCAGGGTCAGGAGAGACCCAGTACTTC,CASSPGSGETQYF
TRBJ2-1,NA,TRBV5-6,TRBD1,TGTGCCAGCAGCTTTAAGCTAAACCGGGACAGGGACGTGTTCTTC,CASSFKLNRDRDVFF
TRBJ1-5,NA,TRBV20-1,TRBD1,TGCAGTGCTAGAGATCAAGGACAGGTCCATTTT,CSARDQGQVHF
TRBJ1-1,NA,TRBV3-1/TRBV3-2,NA,TGTGCCAGCAGCCATGCGAGGGAAGCTTTCTTT,CASSHAREAFF
TRBJ2-7,once,TRBV12-3/TRBV12-4,NA,TGTGCCAGCACCCTGGACTCGCCGGCCGAGCAGTACTTC,CASTLDSPAEQYF
TRBJ2-5,NA,TRBV6-1,TRBD2,TGTGCCAGCAGTGAAGGACTAGCGGGTCCGAAAGAGACCCAGTACTTC,CASSEGLAGPKETQYF
TRBJ2-5,once,TRBV5-4,TRBD1,TGTGCCAGCAGTTCGTCGGGACAGGTTGTGGAGACCCAGTACTTC,CASSSSGQVVETQYF
TRBJ1-1,NA,TRBV6-5,TRBD1,TGTGCCAGCAGTATGACAGGGGGCTACACTGAAGCTTTCTTT,CASSMTGGYTEAFF